This entry features one TCR beta chain sequence. These data come from a study of T cells in Graves' hyperthyroidism and ophthalmopathy. There were TCR beta CDR3 regions amplified from RNA transcripts. TCR CDR3 underwent first-round RT-PCR with the HTBI primer set. TCRdb ran MiXCR on the multiplex PCR reads and lists one entry per CDR3 protein. The sample includes approximately 610,000 distinct CDR3 sequences, roughly 14% of them seen just once. Ophthalmopathy patients had Clinical Activity Score at least 3, NOSPECS grade at least 4, duration under 3 months. Exclusion followed for patients with uncontrolled infection, other autoimmune disease, pregnancy or lactation. The germline V gene encodes CDR1 DFQATT and CDR2 SNEGSKA (reference sequence). The CDR3 sequence is 17 residues long. Trimming took off 6 bases at V and 0 bases at J, with 23 bases between the two ends.

This receptor was identified in a woman in her thirties or forties with Graves' ophthalmopathy. Material: blood. The genes are TRBV20-1 and TRBJ1-1, with TRBD1 as a possible D gene (5 bases). The CDR3 nucleotides are TGCAGTGCCCACCCGCTTCGCCCAGGGCGGATGAACACTGAAGCTTTCTTT. Translated, it gives CSAHPLRPGRMNTEAFF.